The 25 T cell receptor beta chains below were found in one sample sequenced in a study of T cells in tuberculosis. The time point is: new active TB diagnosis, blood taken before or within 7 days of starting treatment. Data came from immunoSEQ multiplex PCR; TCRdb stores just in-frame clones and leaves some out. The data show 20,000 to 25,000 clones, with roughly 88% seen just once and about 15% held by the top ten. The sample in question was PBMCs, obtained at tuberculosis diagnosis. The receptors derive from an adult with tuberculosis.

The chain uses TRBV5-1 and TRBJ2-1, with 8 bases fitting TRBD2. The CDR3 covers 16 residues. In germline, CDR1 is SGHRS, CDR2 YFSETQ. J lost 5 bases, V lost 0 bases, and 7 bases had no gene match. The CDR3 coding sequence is TGCGCCAGCAGCTTGGCCGGTGGCGGGGGGCACAATGAGCAGTTCTTC. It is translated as CASSLAGGGGHNEQFF.

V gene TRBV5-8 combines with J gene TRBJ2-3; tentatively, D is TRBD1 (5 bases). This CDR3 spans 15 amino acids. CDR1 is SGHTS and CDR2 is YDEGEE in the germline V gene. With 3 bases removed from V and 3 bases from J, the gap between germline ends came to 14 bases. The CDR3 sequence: CASSSRARDTDTQYF. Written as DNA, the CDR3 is TGTGCCAGCAGCTCTAGGGCCAGGGATACAGATACGCAGTATTTT.

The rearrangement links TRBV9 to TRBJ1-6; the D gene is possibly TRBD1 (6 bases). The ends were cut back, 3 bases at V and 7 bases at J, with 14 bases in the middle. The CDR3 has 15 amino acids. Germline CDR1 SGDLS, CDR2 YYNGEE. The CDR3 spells CASSAGSTGNSPLHF. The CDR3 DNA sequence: TGTGCCAGCAGCGCAGGGAGTACAGGGAATTCACCCCTCCACTTT.

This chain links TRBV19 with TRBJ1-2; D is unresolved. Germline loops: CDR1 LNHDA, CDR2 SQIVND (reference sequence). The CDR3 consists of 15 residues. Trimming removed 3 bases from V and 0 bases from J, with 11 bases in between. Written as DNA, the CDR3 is TGTGCCAGTAGTATCGGAGGAAGCACTAACTATGGCTACACCTTC. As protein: CASSIGGSTNYGYTF.

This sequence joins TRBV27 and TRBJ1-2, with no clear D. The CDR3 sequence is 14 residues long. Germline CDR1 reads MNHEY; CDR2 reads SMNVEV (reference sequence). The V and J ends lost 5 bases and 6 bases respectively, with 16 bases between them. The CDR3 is CASSPRGGSDGYTF. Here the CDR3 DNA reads TGTGCCAGCAGTCCCCGCGGAGGGAGTGATGGCTACACCTTC.

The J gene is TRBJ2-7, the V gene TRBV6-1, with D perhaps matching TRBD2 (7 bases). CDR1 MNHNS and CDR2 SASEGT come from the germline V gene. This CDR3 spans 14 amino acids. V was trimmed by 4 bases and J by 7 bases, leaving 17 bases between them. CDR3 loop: CASSVGGPLGEQYF. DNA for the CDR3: TGTGCCAGCAGTGTCGGGGGGCCCCTCGGGGAGCAGTACTTC.

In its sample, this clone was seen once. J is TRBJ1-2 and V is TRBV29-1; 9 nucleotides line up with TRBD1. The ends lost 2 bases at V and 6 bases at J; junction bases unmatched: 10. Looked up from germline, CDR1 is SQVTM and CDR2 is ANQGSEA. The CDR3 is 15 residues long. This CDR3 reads CSVESDRGFRDGYTF. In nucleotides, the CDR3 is TGCAGCGTTGAATCCGACAGGGGGTTTAGAGATGGCTACACCTTC.

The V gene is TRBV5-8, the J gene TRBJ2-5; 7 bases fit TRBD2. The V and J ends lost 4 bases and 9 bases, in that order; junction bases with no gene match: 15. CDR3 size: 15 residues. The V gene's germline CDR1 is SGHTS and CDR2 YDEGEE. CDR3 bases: TGTGCCAGCAGCATGAAAGGGGCTACACGGGGGGCCCAGTACTTC. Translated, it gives CASSMKGATRGAQYF.

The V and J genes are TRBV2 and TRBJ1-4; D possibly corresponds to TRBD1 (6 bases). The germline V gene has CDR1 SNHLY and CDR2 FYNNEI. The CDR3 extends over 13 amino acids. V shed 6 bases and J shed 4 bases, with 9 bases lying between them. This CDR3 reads CASRGTFNEKLFF. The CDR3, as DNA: TGTGCCAGCAGAGGGACATTTAATGAAAAACTGTTTTTT.

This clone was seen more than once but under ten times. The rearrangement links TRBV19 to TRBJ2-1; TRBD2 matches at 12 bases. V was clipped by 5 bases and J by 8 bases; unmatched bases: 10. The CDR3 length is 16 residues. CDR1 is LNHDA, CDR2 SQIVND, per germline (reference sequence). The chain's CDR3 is CASSFRTSGTGDEQFF. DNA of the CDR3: TGTGCCAGTAGTTTTCGGACTAGCGGGACAGGCGATGAGCAGTTCTTC.

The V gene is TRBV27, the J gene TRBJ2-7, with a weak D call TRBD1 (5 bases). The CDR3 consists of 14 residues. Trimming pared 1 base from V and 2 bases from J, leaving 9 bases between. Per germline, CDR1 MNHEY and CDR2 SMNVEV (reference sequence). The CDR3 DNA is TGTGCCAGCAGTTTATGGCAGGGTCCCTACGAGCAGTACTTC. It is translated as CASSLWQGPYEQYF.

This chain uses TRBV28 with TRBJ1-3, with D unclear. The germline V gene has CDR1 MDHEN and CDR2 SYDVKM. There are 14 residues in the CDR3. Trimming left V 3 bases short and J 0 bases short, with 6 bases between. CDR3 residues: CASSLVSSGNTIYF. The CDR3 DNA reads TGTGCCAGCAGTTTGGTGAGCTCTGGAAACACCATATATTTT.

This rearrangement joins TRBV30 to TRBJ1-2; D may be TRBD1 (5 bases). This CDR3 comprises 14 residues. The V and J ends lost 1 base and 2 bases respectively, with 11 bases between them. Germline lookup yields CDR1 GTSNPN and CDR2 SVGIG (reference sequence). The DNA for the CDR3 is TGTGCCTGGAGTGACGGACACCAGAACTATGGCTACACCTTC. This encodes CAWSDGHQNYGYTF. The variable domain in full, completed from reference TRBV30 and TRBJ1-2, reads SQTIHQWPATLVQPVGSPLSLECTVEGTSNPNLYWYRQAAGRGLQLLFYSVGIGQISSEVPQNLSASRPQDRQFILSSKKLLLSDSGFYLCAWSDGHQNYGYTFGSGTRLTVV.

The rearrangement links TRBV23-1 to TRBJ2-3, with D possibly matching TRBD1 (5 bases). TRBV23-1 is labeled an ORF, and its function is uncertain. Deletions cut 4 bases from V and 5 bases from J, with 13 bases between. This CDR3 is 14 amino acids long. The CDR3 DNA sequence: TGCGCCAGCAGTCCCTGTGGACACGAAGATACGCAGTATTTT. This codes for CASSPCGHEDTQYF.

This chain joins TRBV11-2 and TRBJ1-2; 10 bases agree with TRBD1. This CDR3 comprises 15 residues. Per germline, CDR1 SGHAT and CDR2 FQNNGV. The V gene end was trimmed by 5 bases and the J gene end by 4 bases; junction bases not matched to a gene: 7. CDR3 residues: CASSPLTGGGYGYTF. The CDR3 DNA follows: TGTGCCAGCAGCCCTTTGACAGGGGGCGGCTATGGCTACACCTTC.

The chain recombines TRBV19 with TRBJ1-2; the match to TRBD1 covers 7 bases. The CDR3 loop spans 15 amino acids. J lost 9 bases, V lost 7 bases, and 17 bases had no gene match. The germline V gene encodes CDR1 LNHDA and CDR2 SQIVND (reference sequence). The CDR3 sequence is CASNQGLTGEGSYTF. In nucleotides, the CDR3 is TGTGCCAGTAACCAAGGGCTCACAGGGGAAGGTAGCTACACCTTC.

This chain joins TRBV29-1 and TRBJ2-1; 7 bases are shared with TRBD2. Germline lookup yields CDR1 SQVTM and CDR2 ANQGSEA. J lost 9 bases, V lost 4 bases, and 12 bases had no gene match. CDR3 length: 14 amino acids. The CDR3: CSVAAQGLETEQFF. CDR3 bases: TGCAGCGTTGCAGCCCAAGGACTAGAGACTGAGCAGTTCTTC.

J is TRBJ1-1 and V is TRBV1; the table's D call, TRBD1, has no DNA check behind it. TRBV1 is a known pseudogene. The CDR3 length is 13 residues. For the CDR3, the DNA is TGCACCAGCACCAGCACCAGGGCCCCTGAAGCTTTCTTT. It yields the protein CTSTSTRAPEAFF.

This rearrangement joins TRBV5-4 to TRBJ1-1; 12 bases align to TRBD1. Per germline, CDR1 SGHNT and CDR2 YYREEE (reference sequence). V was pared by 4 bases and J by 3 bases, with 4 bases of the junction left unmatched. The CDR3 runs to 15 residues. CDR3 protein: CASSRDRGRDTEAFF. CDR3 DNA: TGTGCCAGCAGCCGGGACAGGGGGCGGGACACTGAAGCTTTCTTT. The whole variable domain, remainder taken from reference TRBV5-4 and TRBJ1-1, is ETGVTQSPTHLIKTRGQQVTLRCSSQSGHNTVSWYQQALGQGPQFIFQYYREEENGRGNFPPRFSGLQFPNYSSELNVNALELDDSALYLCASSRDRGRDTEAFFGQGTRLTVV.

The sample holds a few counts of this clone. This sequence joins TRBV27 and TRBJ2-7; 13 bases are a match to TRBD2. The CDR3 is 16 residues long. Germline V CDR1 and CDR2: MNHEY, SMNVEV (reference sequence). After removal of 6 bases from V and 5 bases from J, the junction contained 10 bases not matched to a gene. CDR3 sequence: CASRSWTSGSGHEQYF. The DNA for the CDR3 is TGTGCCAGCAGGAGCTGGACTAGCGGGAGCGGCCACGAGCAGTACTTC.

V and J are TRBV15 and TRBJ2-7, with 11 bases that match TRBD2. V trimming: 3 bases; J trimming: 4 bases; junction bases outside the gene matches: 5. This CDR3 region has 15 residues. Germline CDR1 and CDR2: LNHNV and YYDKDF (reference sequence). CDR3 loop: CATSRGGTSGYEQYF. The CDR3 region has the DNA TGTGCCACCAGCAGGGGAGGGACTAGCGGATACGAGCAGTACTTC.

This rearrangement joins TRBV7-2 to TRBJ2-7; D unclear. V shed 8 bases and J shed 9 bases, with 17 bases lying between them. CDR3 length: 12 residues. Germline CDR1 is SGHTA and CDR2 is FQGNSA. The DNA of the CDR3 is TGTGCCAGCGTTTCGTCCGGGTTCGGGCAGTACTTC. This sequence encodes CASVSSGFGQYF.

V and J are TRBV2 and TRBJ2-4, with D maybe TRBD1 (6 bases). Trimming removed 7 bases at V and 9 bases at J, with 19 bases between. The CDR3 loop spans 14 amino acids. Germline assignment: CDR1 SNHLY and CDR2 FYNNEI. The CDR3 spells CASTQGQGSAIQYF. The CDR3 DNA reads TGTGCCAGCACCCAGGGGCAGGGTAGCGCCATTCAGTACTTC.

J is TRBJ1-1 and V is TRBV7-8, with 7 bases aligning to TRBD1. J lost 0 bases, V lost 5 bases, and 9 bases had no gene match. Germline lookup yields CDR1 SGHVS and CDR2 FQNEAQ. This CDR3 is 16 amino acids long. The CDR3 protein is CASSRVGQPMNTEAFF. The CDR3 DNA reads TGTGCCAGCAGCCGAGTGGGACAGCCTATGAACACTGAAGCTTTCTTT.

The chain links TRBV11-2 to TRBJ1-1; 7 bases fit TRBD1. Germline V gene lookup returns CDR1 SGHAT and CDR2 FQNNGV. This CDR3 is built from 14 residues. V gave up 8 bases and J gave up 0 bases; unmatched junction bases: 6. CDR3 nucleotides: TGTGCCAGCCAAAGGGGACAGATGAACACTGAAGCTTTCTTT. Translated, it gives CASQRGQMNTEAFF. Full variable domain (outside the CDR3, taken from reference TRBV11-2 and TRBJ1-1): EAGVAQSPRYKIIEKRQSVAFWCNPISGHATLYWYQQILGQGPKLLIQFQNNGVVDDSQLPKDRFSAERLKGVDSTLKIQPAKLEDSAVYLCASQRGQMNTEAFFGQGTRLTVV.